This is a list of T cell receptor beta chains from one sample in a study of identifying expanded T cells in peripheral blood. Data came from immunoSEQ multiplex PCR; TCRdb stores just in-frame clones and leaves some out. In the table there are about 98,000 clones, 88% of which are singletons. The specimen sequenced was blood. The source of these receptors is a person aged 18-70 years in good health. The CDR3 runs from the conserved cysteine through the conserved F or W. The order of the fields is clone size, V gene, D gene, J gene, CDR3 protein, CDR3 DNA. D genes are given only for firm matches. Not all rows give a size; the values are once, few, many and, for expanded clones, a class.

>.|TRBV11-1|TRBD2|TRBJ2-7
CASSSPGREKQYF
TGTGCCAGCAGCTCCCCGGGGCGGGAGAAGCAGTACTTC
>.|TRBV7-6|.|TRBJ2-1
CASSLDSYEQFF
TGTGCCAGCAGCTTAGACAGTTACGAGCAGTTCTTC
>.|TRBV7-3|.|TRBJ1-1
CASSSGPNTEAFF
TGTGCCAGCAGCAGCGGGCCTAACACTGAAGCTTTCTTT
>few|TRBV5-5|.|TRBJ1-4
CASGDGRNEKLFF
TGTGCCAGCGGTGACGGAAGAAATGAAAAACTGTTTTTT
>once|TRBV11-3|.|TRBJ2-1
CASSLQRSSVGFDEQFF
TGTGCCAGCAGCTTACAGCGTAGCTCGGTGGGGTTCGATGAGCAGTTCTTC
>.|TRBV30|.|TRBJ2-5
CAWKWSGGETQYF
TGTGCCTGGAAGTGGTCAGGGGGGGAGACCCAGTACTTC
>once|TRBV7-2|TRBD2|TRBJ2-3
CASSSPGAGGPRTQYF
TGTGCCAGCAGCTCACCCGGGGCGGGGGGGCCCCGTACGCAGTATTTT
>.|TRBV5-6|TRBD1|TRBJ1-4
CASSTGTGEKLFF
TGTGCCAGCAGCACCGGGACAGGGGAAAAACTGTTTTTT
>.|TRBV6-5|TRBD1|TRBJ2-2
CASSYSRQGAGELFF
TGTGCCAGCAGTTACTCGCGGCAGGGGGCCGGGGAGCTGTTTTTT
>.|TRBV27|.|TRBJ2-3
CASSGLASTDTQYF
TGTGCCAGCAGTGGGCTAGCGAGCACAGATACGCAGTATTTT
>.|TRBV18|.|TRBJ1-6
CASSRVGRNNSPLHF
TGTGCCAGCTCACGAGTTGGGCGAAATAATTCACCCCTCCACTTT
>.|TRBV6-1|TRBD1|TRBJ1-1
CAVDREANTEAFF
TGTGCCGTCGACAGGGAGGCTAACACTGAAGCTTTCTTT
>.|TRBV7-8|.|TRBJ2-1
CASSFTGYSSSYNEQFF
TGTGCCAGCAGTTTTACCGGCTACTCGAGCTCCTACAATGAGCAGTTCTTC
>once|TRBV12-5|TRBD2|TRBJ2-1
CASGLAGTSGRTLFF
TGTGCTAGTGGTTTGGCCGGGACTAGCGGGAGGACTCTGTTCTTC
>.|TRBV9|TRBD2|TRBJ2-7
CASSRSMAGGPLEQYF
TGTGCCAGCAGCAGATCCATGGCGGGAGGGCCTCTCGAGCAGTACTTC
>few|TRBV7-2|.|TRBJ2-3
CASSLVAGTVDTQYF
TGTGCCAGCAGCTTGGTGGCGGGGACGGTAGATACGCAGTATTTT
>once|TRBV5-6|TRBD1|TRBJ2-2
CASSRPGQGASGELFF
TGTGCCAGCAGTCGACCGGGACAGGGGGCGTCCGGGGAGCTGTTTTTT
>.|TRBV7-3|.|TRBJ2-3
CASTRSSTDTQYF
TGTGCCAGCACTCGGTCTAGCACAGATACGCAGTATTTT
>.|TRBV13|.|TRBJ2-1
CASTWVSYNEQFF
TGTGCCAGCACCTGGGTTTCCTACAATGAGCAGTTCTTC
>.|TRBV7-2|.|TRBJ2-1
CASSLPPSWNEQFF
TGTGCCAGCAGCTTACCCCCCTCGTGGAACGAGCAGTTCTTC
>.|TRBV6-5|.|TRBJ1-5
CASSYSLPTENQPQHF
TGTGCCAGCAGTTACTCCTTACCGACGGAGAATCAGCCCCAGCATTTT
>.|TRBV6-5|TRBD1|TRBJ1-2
CASSYDQGDGYTF
TGTGCCAGCAGTTACGACCAGGGGGATGGCTACACCTTC
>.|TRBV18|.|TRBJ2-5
CASSPPNKEETQYF
TGTGCCAGCTCACCACCGAACAAGGAGGAGACCCAGTACTTC
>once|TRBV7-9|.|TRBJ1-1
CASSSDRADTEAFF
TGTGCCAGCAGCTCTGATAGGGCGGACACTGAAGCTTTCTTT
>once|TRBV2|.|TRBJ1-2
CASRRGGGYGYTF
TGTGCCAGCCGCAGGGGAGGAGGCTATGGCTACACCTTC
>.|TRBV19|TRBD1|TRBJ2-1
CASSFIDRGNEQFF
TGTGCCAGTAGTTTTATCGACAGGGGCAATGAGCAGTTCTTC
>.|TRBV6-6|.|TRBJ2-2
CASSVTVGSTGELFF
TGTGCCAGCAGTGTGACGGTCGGATCCACCGGGGAGCTGTTTTTT
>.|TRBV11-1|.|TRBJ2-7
CASSLDPGSHEQYF
TGTGCCAGCAGCTTAGACCCTGGAAGCCACGAGCAGTACTTC
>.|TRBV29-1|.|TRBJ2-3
CSVEGLGADTQYF
TGCAGCGTTGAAGGGCTGGGGGCCGATACGCAGTATTTT
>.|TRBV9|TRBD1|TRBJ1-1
CASSDWTGGVPTEAFF
TGTGCCAGCAGCGACTGGACAGGGGGCGTCCCCACTGAAGCTTTCTTT
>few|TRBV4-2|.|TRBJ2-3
CASSQEPPGRGPTDTQYF
TGTGCCAGCAGCCAAGAACCCCCGGGGAGGGGGCCCACAGATACGCAGTATTTT
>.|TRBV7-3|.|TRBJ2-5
CASSLGGQRQETQYF
TGTGCCAGCAGCCTAGGAGGACAGCGGCAAGAGACCCAGTACTTC
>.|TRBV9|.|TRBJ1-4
CASSSVEEKLFF
TGTGCCAGCAGCTCCGTCGAGGAAAAACTGTTTTTT
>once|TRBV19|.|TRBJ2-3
CASSPQERTDTQYF
TGTGCCAGTAGCCCCCAGGAGAGGACAGATACGCAGTATTTT
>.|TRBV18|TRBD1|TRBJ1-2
CASSRTTGQGAPLPYGYTF
TGTGCCAGCTCACGAACAACGGGACAGGGGGCCCCCCTCCCCTATGGCTACACCTTC
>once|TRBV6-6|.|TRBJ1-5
CASSTSVRNQPQHF
TGTGCCAGCAGTACCAGCGTTCGCAATCAGCCCCAGCATTTT